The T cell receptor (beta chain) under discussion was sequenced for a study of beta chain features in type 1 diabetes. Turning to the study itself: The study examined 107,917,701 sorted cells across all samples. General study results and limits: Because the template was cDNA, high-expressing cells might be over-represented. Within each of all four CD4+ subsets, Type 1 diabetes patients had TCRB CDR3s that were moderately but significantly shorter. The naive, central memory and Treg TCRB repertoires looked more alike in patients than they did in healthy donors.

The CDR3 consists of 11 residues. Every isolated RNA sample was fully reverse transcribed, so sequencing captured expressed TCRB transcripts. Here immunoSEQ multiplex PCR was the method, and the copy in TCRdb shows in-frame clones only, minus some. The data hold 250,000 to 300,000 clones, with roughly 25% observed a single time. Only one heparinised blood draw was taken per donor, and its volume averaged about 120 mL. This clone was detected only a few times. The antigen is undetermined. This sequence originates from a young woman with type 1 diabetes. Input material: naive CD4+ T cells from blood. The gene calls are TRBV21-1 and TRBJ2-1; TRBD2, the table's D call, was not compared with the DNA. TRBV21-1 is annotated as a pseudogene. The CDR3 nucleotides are TGTGCCAGCACCTCGTCCAATGAGCAGTTCTTC. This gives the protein CASTSSNEQFF.